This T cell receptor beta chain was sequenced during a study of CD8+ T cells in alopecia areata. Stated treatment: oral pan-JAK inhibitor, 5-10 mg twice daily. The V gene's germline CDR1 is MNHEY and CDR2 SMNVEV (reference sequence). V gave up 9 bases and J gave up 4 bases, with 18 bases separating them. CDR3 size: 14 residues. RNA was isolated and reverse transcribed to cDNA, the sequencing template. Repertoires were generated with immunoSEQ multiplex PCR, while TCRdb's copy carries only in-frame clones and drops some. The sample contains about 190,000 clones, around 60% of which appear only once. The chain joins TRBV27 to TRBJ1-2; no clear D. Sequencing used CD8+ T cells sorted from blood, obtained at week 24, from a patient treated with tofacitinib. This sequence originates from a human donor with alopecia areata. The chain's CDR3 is CASRRVGFSYGYTF. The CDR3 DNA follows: TGTGCCAGTAGGCGGGTTGGCTTTTCCTATGGCTACACCTTC.